The 14 T cell receptor beta chains reported below all come from one sample, sequenced in a study of blood T cells in healthy people across ages. Primed by a sample-barcoded 5' primer and a J-beta primer mix, a second PCR proceeded for about 6 to 11 cycles. TCRdb independently ran MiXCR on the 5' RACE reads; one entry per CDR3 protein. The table includes 650,000 to 1,000,000 distinct CDR3 sequences, 36% detected once. The sample comprised blood. Receptor source: a man between 18 and 29 years old in good health.

This clonotype was seen a few times. The V call is TRBV9, the J call TRBJ2-2, with 11 bases that match TRBD1. Germline V gene data show CDR1 as SGDLS and CDR2 as YYNGEE. The CDR3 contains 17 residues. The V gene end was trimmed by 3 bases and the J gene end by 1 base; junction bases not matched to a gene: 5. The CDR3 region has the DNA TGTGCCAGCAGCGCGACCGGGACAGGGGGGAACACCGGGGAGCTGTTTTTT. This codes for CASSATGTGGNTGELFF.

The V gene is TRBV5-1, the J gene TRBJ1-2, with 8 bases identical to TRBD1. This CDR3 comprises 13 residues. V dropped 6 bases and J dropped 5; count of bases not matched to a gene: 6. The germline V gene encodes CDR1 SGHRS and CDR2 YFSETQ. The CDR3 reads CASTSGTGYGYTF. CDR3 nucleotide sequence: TGCGCCAGCACCTCCGGGACAGGATATGGCTACACCTTC. Full variable domain (remainder filled in from reference TRBV5-1 and TRBJ1-2): KAGVTQTPRYLIKTRGQQVTLSCSPISGHRSVSWYQQTPGQGLQFLFEYFSETQRNKGNFPGRFSGRQFSNSRSEMNVSTLELGDSALYLCASTSGTGYGYTFGSGTRLTVV.

The genes are TRBV12-3 or TRBV12-4 and TRBJ2-7, with TRBD2 matching 11 bases. CDR3 length: 15 amino acids. J gave up 2 bases and V 5 bases, and 5 bases lay outside the gene matches. The CDR3 nucleotides are TGTGCCAGCAGTCCCAATAGCGGGAGGGCCTACGAGCAGTACTTC. Residues: CASSPNSGRAYEQYF.

This clonotype was seen many times. CDR3 in DNA: TGTGCCATCAGTCCCGTGCAGGCAGATAACTATGGCTACACCTTC. It translates to CAISPVQADNYGYTF. The chain is built from TRBV10-3 and TRBJ1-2, with unresolved D. Germline V gene data show CDR1 as ENHRY and CDR2 as SYGVKD. With 5 bases removed from V and 1 base from J, the gap between germline ends came to 14 bases. This CDR3 spans 15 amino acids.

The rearrangement joins TRBV2 to TRBJ1-3; unclear D gene. The length of the CDR3 is 12 residues. The germline V and J ends were trimmed by 8 bases and 7 bases, with 12 bases remaining between them. The germline CDR1 and CDR2 sequences are SNHLY and FYNNEI. The CDR3 is CASLRLGNTIYF. The CDR3 DNA reads as TGTGCCAGCCTTCGACTGGGCAACACCATATATTTT.

This clonotype was seen just once. This sequence joins TRBV20-1 and TRBJ2-1; TRBD2 matches 9 bases. The J segment lost 4 bases and the V segment lost 7 bases, leaving 8 bases of the junction unmatched. The CDR3 length is 14 residues. Germline V lookup: CDR1 DFQATT, CDR2 SNEGSKA (reference sequence). In DNA form, the CDR3 reads TGCAGTGGTTCTAGCGGGGAGATTTACAATGAGCAGTTCTTC. It translates to CSGSSGEIYNEQFF.

The rearrangement uses TRBV7-2 and TRBJ1-2; possible D gene TRBD1, 5 bases. CDR1 is SGHTA and CDR2 is FQGNSA in the germline V gene. V was shortened by 5 bases and J by 4 bases, with 11 bases between the two germline ends. The length of the CDR3 is 13 residues. The CDR3: CASSQGPLYGYTF. The CDR3 DNA is TGTGCCAGCAGCCAGGGACCGCTCTATGGCTACACCTTC. Combining the CDR3 with reference TRBV7-2 and TRBJ1-2 gives the whole variable domain GAGVSQSPSNKVTEKGKDVELRCDPISGHTALYWYRQSLGQGLEFLIYFQGNSAPDKSGLPSDRFSAERTGGSVSTLTIQRTQQEDSAVYLCASSQGPLYGYTFGSGTRLTVV.

V is TRBV6-6 and J is TRBJ2-3; TRBD1 matches at 8 bases. Trimming took 5 bases from V and 3 from J; bases not matched to a gene: 7. Germline V gene data show CDR1 as MNHNY and CDR2 as SVGAGI (reference sequence). This CDR3 contains 15 residues. CDR3 sequence (DNA): TGTGCCAGCAGTCTAAGTACAGGGGGAACAGATACGCAGTATTTT. Translated: CASSLSTGGTDTQYF.

Concerning this clonotype: A much larger clone lies a single base off, so this may be a read error. V gene TRBV2 combines with J gene TRBJ2-4, with TRBD1 matching 9 bases. With 7 bases clipped from V and 6 bases from J, the junction kept 7 bases outside the gene matches. The CDR3 runs 14 residues. Germline V gene sequence: CDR1 SNHLY, CDR2 FYNNEI. The CDR3 DNA reads as TGTGCCAGCAACCACAGGGGGCGGGCAAACATTCAGTACTTC. This gives the protein CASNHRGRANIQYF.

For this clonotype: The junction shows a germline mismatch at one end, possibly a read error. J is TRBJ2-3 and V is TRBV27; 10 nucleotides agree with TRBD2. Germline values: CDR1 MNHEY, CDR2 SMNVEV (reference sequence). This CDR3 contains 16 residues. CDR3: CASSLYPSGSTETQYF. The CDR3 DNA sequence: TGTGCCAGCAGTTTATATCCTAGCGGGAGCACAGAGACGCAGTATTTT.

J is TRBJ1-2 and V is TRBV12-3 or TRBV12-4; D ambiguous. V shed 5 bases and J shed 9 bases, with 19 bases lying between them. CDR3 length equals 14 residues. This CDR3 reads CASSPNPSGHSYTF. CDR3 DNA sequence: TGTGCCAGCAGTCCAAACCCATCCGGGCATAGCTACACCTTC.

The CDR3 DNA reads as TGCGCCAGCAGCTTGGACGGGGACGCCCGGGGAGGCTACACCTTC. It yields the protein CASSLDGDARGGYTF. V usage is TRBV5-1 and J usage is TRBJ1-2, with D perhaps TRBD1 (5 bases). The CDR3 spans 15 residues. With 0 bases removed from V and 8 bases from J, the gap between germline ends came to 17 bases. Germline V lookup: CDR1 SGHRS, CDR2 YFSETQ.

On this clonotype itself: A single base separates this from a much larger clone, so it may be a read error. This chain connects TRBV6-2 or TRBV6-3 to TRBJ2-4, with TRBD1 matching over 9 bases. The assigned J gene may be wrong: the sequence end matches TRBJ2-7 better. Germline V gene lookup returns CDR1 MNHEY and CDR2 SVGEGT. The CDR3 runs 14 residues. The CDR3 reads CASSHGTGTNEQYF. The CDR3 nucleotides are TGTGCCAGCAGTCACGGGACAGGGACCAACGAGCAGTACTTC.

The V and J genes are TRBV9 and TRBJ2-5; 8 bases map to TRBD2. This CDR3 region has 15 residues. V lost 4 bases to trimming and J lost 3 bases; unmatched junction nucleotides: 8. CDR1 and CDR2 (germline): SGDLS, YYNGEE. The CDR3 protein is CASSPRAGGKETQYF. The CDR3 DNA is TGTGCCAGCAGCCCCCGTGCGGGGGGTAAAGAGACCCAGTACTTC.